The subject of this entry is one T cell receptor beta chain. Its target is unknown. This CDR3 spans 16 amino acids. CDR1 is SGHVS and CDR2 is FQNEAQ in the germline V gene. The trim removed 4 bases at V and 10 bases at J, leaving 16 bases unmatched. This entry is derived from a study of beta chain features in type 1 diabetes. The study's findings and limits: All four CD4+ subsets from Type 1 diabetes patients carried moderately but significantly shorter TCRB CDR3s.

Since all of the isolated RNA was reverse transcribed, expressed TCRB transcripts were what got sequenced. For naive, central memory and regulatory T cell samples, reads averaged around 3.6 million. The data were produced by immunoSEQ multiplex PCR, yet TCRdb's version contains in-frame clones alone and is incomplete. The profile shows a few hundred thousand clones, approximately 15% of them singletons. The sequenced sample was naive CD4+ T cells from blood. The source is a woman aged 18-29 years in good health. The chain couples TRBV7-8 to TRBJ1-3; 7 bases align to TRBD1. The CDR3 region is CASSSRDSAQGWTIYF. As DNA, the CDR3 is TGTGCCAGCAGCTCGAGAGATTCCGCACAGGGGTGGACCATATATTTT.